Shown below are 30 T cell receptor beta chains from a single sample sequenced in a study of T cell repertoires in ileal Crohn's disease. Time point reported: neoterminal ileum biopsy at postoperative endoscopy, about 6 months after surgery. This table comes from immunoSEQ multiplex PCR, and its TCRdb copy is limited to in-frame clones, with some not included. The table includes 9,500 to 15,000 clones, approximately 78% detected once. Sequenced: ileal tissue. Source of these receptors: an adult with Crohn's disease.

The chain employs TRBV6-5 and TRBJ1-5; D not certain. The CDR3 totals 14 residues. Trimming removed 7 bases at V and 0 bases at J, with 10 bases between. CDR1 and CDR2 from the germline V gene are MNHEY and SVGAGI. CDR3 region: CASKSLYSNQPQHF. CDR3 bases: TGTGCCAGCAAATCTCTCTATAGCAATCAGCCCCAGCATTTT.

V is TRBV27 and J is TRBJ1-2, with 9 positions matching TRBD1. The V gene's germline CDR1 is MNHEY and CDR2 SMNVEV (reference sequence). V dropped 4 bases and J dropped 4; count of bases not matched to a gene: 4. The CDR3 extends over 14 amino acids. The DNA of the CDR3 is TGTGCCAGCAGTTCAACGACAGGGGGCTATGGCTACACCTTC. It yields the protein CASSSTTGGYGYTF.

This clone was counted a single time. This chain connects TRBV30 to TRBJ1-3; D possibly corresponds to TRBD1 (6 bases). The length of the CDR3 is 15 residues. Germline values: CDR1 GTSNPN, CDR2 SVGIG (reference sequence). V shed 3 bases and J shed 8 bases, with 20 bases lying between them. This CDR3 reads CAWRGTPGRLDTIYF. As DNA, the CDR3 is TGTGCCTGGAGGGGGACACCGGGAAGGTTAGACACCATATATTTT.

The V and J genes are TRBV14 and TRBJ1-2, with 7 bases matching TRBD1. This CDR3 comprises 14 residues. With 1 base clipped from V and 6 bases from J, the junction kept 5 bases outside the gene matches. The V gene's germline CDR1 is SGHDN and CDR2 FVKESK. The CDR3 region is CASSQVGRGNGYTF. The CDR3 region has the DNA TGTGCCAGCAGCCAAGTCGGCAGGGGGAATGGCTACACCTTC.

J is TRBJ2-3 and V is TRBV2, with 8 bases matching TRBD1. Unmatched junction bases numbered 6, after V lost 7 bases and J lost 3 bases. The CDR3 has 14 amino acids. Germline lookup yields CDR1 SNHLY and CDR2 FYNNEI. The CDR3 DNA sequence: TGTGCCAGCACGGGACAGGTCGGAACAGATACGCAGTATTTT. Residues: CASTGQVGTDTQYF.

Here the CDR3 reads CASSLQGLGLAIGELFF. For the CDR3, the DNA is TGCGCCAGCAGCTTGCAGGGTCTAGGACTAGCAATCGGGGAGCTGTTTTTT. The V and J genes are TRBV5-1 and TRBJ2-2; 8 nucleotides agree with TRBD2. After removal of 1 base from V and 7 bases from J, the junction contained 12 bases not matched to a gene. Germline values: CDR1 SGHRS, CDR2 YFSETQ. The CDR3 spans 17 residues.

This clone has only a few counts. This chain links TRBV5-4 with TRBJ2-3; D possibly corresponds to TRBD1 (6 bases). V was trimmed by 5 bases and J by 2 bases, leaving 12 bases between them. Germline lookup yields CDR1 SGHNT and CDR2 YYREEE (reference sequence). This CDR3 spans 14 amino acids. The CDR3 region is CASRTGRITDTQYF. The CDR3 bases are TGTGCCAGCAGGACAGGCCGCATCACAGATACGCAGTATTTT.

Remarks on this clone: A junction end diverges from the germline sequence, so it may reflect a read error. V and J are TRBV5-1 and TRBJ2-3; TRBD2 matches 9 bases. Germline CDR1 and CDR2: SGHRS and YFSETQ. CDR3 length: 15 amino acids. CDR3 sequence: CASSFAGTSTDTQYF. The DNA for the CDR3 is TGCGCCAGCAGCTTTGCCGGGACTAGCACTGATACGCAGTATTTT.

This chain uses TRBV2 with TRBJ1-5, with D possibly being TRBD1 (5 bases). This CDR3 is built from 15 residues. V was trimmed by 6 bases and J by 1 base, leaving 13 bases between them. Germline CDR1 reads SNHLY; CDR2 reads FYNNEI. Written as DNA, the CDR3 is TGTGCCAGCAGCGGACAAAAACTAAGCAATCAGCCCCAGCATTTT. It codes for CASSGQKLSNQPQHF.

This chain uses TRBV28 with TRBJ1-6, with a possible D match to TRBD1 (5 bases). The CDR3 length is 14 residues. Trimming removed 7 bases from V and 7 bases from J, with 14 bases in between. Germline CDR1 reads MDHEN; CDR2 reads SYDVKM. The CDR3 DNA sequence: TGTGCCAGCACCTTTGCGGGGCCCAATTCACCCCTCCACTTT. Translating gives CASTFAGPNSPLHF.

This rearrangement joins TRBV5-1 to TRBJ2-2; D gene ambiguous. CDR1 is SGHRS and CDR2 is YFSETQ in the germline V gene. V was cut by 4 bases and J by 3 bases, with 10 bases left in between. This CDR3 contains 14 residues. CDR3 nucleotides: TGCGCCAGCAGCGCGATAGTAGACACCGGGGAGCTGTTTTTT. This encodes CASSAIVDTGELFF.

The chain links TRBV30 to TRBJ1-1; D remains unclear. V was cut by 1 base and J by 12 bases, with 12 bases left in between. The CDR3 is 11 residues long. CDR1 and CDR2 from the germline V gene are GTSNPN and SVGIG (reference sequence). CDR3 sequence (DNA): TGTGCCTGGAGTGCAGCACGAGGAACTTTCTTT. Translated, it gives CAWSAARGTFF.

The V gene is TRBV5-1, the J gene TRBJ1-1, with 7 nucleotides matching TRBD1. CDR3 size: 13 residues. Germline V gene data show CDR1 as SGHRS and CDR2 as YFSETQ. V was clipped by 9 bases and J by 0 bases; unmatched bases: 5. CDR3 amino acids: CATSGGLNTEAFF. In nucleotides, the CDR3 is TGCGCCACCTCAGGGGGACTGAACACTGAAGCTTTCTTT. The whole variable domain, filled in from reference TRBV5-1 and TRBJ1-1, reads KAGVTQTPRYLIKTRGQQVTLSCSPISGHRSVSWYQQTPGQGLQFLFEYFSETQRNKGNFPGRFSGRQFSNSRSEMNVSTLELGDSALYLCATSGGLNTEAFFGQGTRLTVV.

This clone was detected once. CDR3 sequence reads: CASSVSDNQPQHF. CDR3 nucleotides: TGTGCCAGCAGCGTATCAGATAATCAGCCCCAGCATTTT. This chain uses TRBV9 with TRBJ1-5; D is unclear. With 1 base removed from V and 4 bases from J, the gap between germline ends came to 6 bases. Per the germline V gene, CDR1 is SGDLS and CDR2 is YYNGEE. The CDR3 is made up of 13 amino acids.

The genes are TRBV5-1 and TRBJ2-4, with 8 bases lining up with TRBD1. Germline CDR1 and CDR2: SGHRS and YFSETQ. Losses at the gene ends were 2 bases for V and 3 bases for J; bases not matched to a gene: 1. The CDR3 consists of 14 residues. The CDR3 DNA sequence: TGCGCCAGCAGCTTACAGGGGGACAAAAACATTCAGTACTTC. Translated: CASSLQGDKNIQYF. Variable domain in full (rest from reference TRBV5-1 and TRBJ2-4): KAGVTQTPRYLIKTRGQQVTLSCSPISGHRSVSWYQQTPGQGLQFLFEYFSETQRNKGNFPGRFSGRQFSNSRSEMNVSTLELGDSALYLCASSLQGDKNIQYFGAGTRLSVL.

This clone was recorded only once. The genes are TRBV27 and TRBJ2-3; D gene ambiguous. This CDR3 contains 15 residues. Germline lookup yields CDR1 MNHEY and CDR2 SMNVEV (reference sequence). Trimming shortened V by 2 bases and J by 1 base, and 10 bases separated the two germline ends. This CDR3 reads CASSLTQRRTDTQYF. The CDR3 DNA is TGTGCCAGCAGTTTAACCCAGCGACGCACAGATACGCAGTATTTT.

V is TRBV30 and J is TRBJ1-2; possible D gene TRBD1, 6 bases. Between the trimmed V and J ends, which lost 4 bases and 9 bases, there was a span of 15 bases. This CDR3 comprises 12 residues. Germline loops: CDR1 GTSNPN, CDR2 SVGIG (reference sequence). The CDR3 DNA reads as TGTGCCTGGACTATCGCCGGGACAAGCTACACCTTC. The encoded protein is CAWTIAGTSYTF.

The V call is TRBV25-1, the J call TRBJ2-7; D gene unclear. CDR3 length: 13 residues. The V and J ends lost 4 bases and 4 bases respectively, with 11 bases between them. Germline assignment: CDR1 MGHDK and CDR2 SYGVNS. The DNA of the CDR3 is TGTGCCAGCAGTGCCCCAGGTCGATACGAGCAGTACTTC. It translates to CASSAPGRYEQYF.

This clone was seen a handful of times. CDR3 coding DNA: TGTGCCAGCAACCCCGGACAGGGATCTGGAAAACTGTTTTTT. Residues: CASNPGQGSGKLFF. This sequence joins TRBV25-1 and TRBJ1-4; the match to TRBD1 covers 8 bases. CDR3 length equals 14 residues. With V trimmed by 7 bases and J by 10 bases, 11 bases remained unmatched. The germline V gene encodes CDR1 MGHDK and CDR2 SYGVNS.

Worth noting for this clone: The same CDR3 is also encoded by other DNA sequences in this sample. The chain combines TRBV5-1 with TRBJ1-3; TRBD1 matches 8 bases. Germline lookup yields CDR1 SGHRS and CDR2 YFSETQ. The CDR3 runs to 15 residues. The V and J ends lost 7 bases and 2 bases, in that order; junction bases with no gene match: 8. Here the CDR3 DNA reads TGCGCCAGCCGCCCGCAGGGGGCAGCTGGAAACACCATATATTTT. Translation: CASRPQGAAGNTIYF.

V is TRBV5-6 and J is TRBJ1-4; TRBD1 is a possible D gene (5 bases). Looked up from germline, CDR1 is SGHDT and CDR2 is YYEEEE. This CDR3 has 17 amino acids. Trimming took off 0 bases at V and 6 bases at J, with 18 bases between the two ends. The CDR3 DNA sequence: TGTGCCAGCAGCTTGGTTTGGGGGGAAGGATCACATGAAAAACTGTTTTTT. This codes for CASSLVWGEGSHEKLFF. Full variable domain (missing parts from reference TRBV5-6 and TRBJ1-4): DAGVTQSPTHLIKTRGQQVTLRCSPKSGHDTVSWYQQALGQGPQFIFQYYEEEERQRGNFPDRFSGHQFPNYSSELNVNALLLGDSALYLCASSLVWGEGSHEKLFFGSGTQLSVL.

This clone was detected once. This rearrangement joins TRBV6-1 to TRBJ1-1; D ambiguous. Germline CDR1 is MNHNS and CDR2 is SASEGT. The CDR3 runs to 13 residues. V was trimmed by 2 bases and J by 8 bases, leaving 12 bases between them. CDR3 in DNA: TGTGCCAGCAGTGAATTTCTGGGCCCAGAAGCTTTCTTT. It encodes CASSEFLGPEAFF.

As regards this clone: A junction boundary mismatches the germline segment, possibly from a read error. The rearrangement links TRBV4-1 to TRBJ2-5; D gene ambiguous. There are 15 residues in the CDR3. Germline CDR1 is MGHRA and CDR2 is YSYEKL. The CDR3 loop is CASSQEWRPQGTQYF. The DNA of the CDR3 is TGCGCCAGCAGCCAAGAATGGCGGCCCCAAGGGACCCAGTACTTC.

This chain connects TRBV6-5 to TRBJ2-1, with D possibly being TRBD2 (6 bases). CDR3 length equals 13 residues. V dropped 6 bases and J dropped 7 bases, with 13 bases sitting between them. Germline V gene lookup returns CDR1 MNHEY and CDR2 SVGAGI. DNA for the CDR3: TGTGCCAGCAGCCCGACTAGATTTAATGAGCAGTTCTTC. Translating gives CASSPTRFNEQFF.

This clone was detected once. The V gene is TRBV29-1, the J gene TRBJ2-3, with D perhaps matching TRBD2 (5 bases). Germline V gene sequence: CDR1 SQVTM, CDR2 ANQGSEA. There are 13 residues in the CDR3. Trimming took off 4 bases at V and 2 bases at J, with 10 bases between the two ends. In DNA, the CDR3 is TGCAGCGTTGCAGGACTTAACACAGATACGCAGTATTTT. This translates into CSVAGLNTDTQYF.

The rearrangement uses TRBV21-1 and TRBJ2-1; TRBD2 reflects the table's D call only, with no check against the DNA. TRBV21-1 is a pseudogene segment. The CDR3 loop spans 15 amino acids. The DNA of the CDR3 is TGTGCCAGCGCCTTGCCCCCCTACGATAGTAATGAGCAGTTCTTC. It yields the protein CASALPPYDSNEQFF.

The chain links TRBV2 to TRBJ1-5; tentative D call: TRBD1 (6 bases). CDR3 size: 14 residues. Trimming cost V 2 bases and J 3 bases, with 8 bases left between them. CDR1 is SNHLY and CDR2 is FYNNEI in the germline V gene. The CDR3 region has the DNA TGTGCCAGCAGTGAACGGACAGACAATCAGCCCCAGCATTTT. This translates into CASSERTDNQPQHF.

The gene calls are TRBV5-5 and TRBJ2-7; D ambiguous. Germline V lookup: CDR1 SGHKS, CDR2 YYEKEE (reference sequence). The V end lost 1 base, the J end lost 0 bases, and 11 bases lay between the germline ends. This CDR3 is 15 amino acids long. Written as DNA, the CDR3 is TGTGCCAGCAGCTTGTGGTATCTCAGCTCCTACGAGCAGTACTTC. Translation: CASSLWYLSSYEQYF.

V is TRBV5-4 and J is TRBJ2-7, with 9 bases fitting TRBD1. CDR3 length equals 15 residues. The V and J ends lost 4 bases and 2 bases, in that order; junction bases with no gene match: 7. CDR1 and CDR2 (germline): SGHNT, YYREEE (reference sequence). For the CDR3, the DNA is TGTGCCAGCAGCCCCCGGGACAGGGATCCCTACGAGCAGTACTTC. Its translation is CASSPRDRDPYEQYF.

This clone showed up just a few times. This chain uses TRBV9 with TRBJ1-1; a weak D match, TRBD1 (5 bases). The CDR3 sequence is 14 residues long. Germline values: CDR1 SGDLS, CDR2 YYNGEE. V lost 6 bases and J 4 bases, leaving 16 bases between the germline ends. CDR3 nucleotides: TGTGCCAGCAACGAAGGGGTTAGGGGCACTGAAGCTTTCTTT. Protein: CASNEGVRGTEAFF. Complete variable domain (other parts from reference TRBV9 and TRBJ1-1): DSGVTQTPKHLITATGQRVTLRCSPRSGDLSVYWYQQSLDQGLQFLIQYYNGEERAKGNILERFSAQQFPDLHSELNLSSLELGDSALYFCASNEGVRGTEAFFGQGTRLTVV.